The following is a T cell receptor beta chain sequence with its context. Its antigen is unidentified. The data belong to a study of cytomegalovirus exposure and HLA in healthy donors. Overall study: HLA-typed donors were the source of 83 million or so unique TCRs, which an early data release held.

The PCR had 60 Vbeta and 13 Jbeta primers. Sequenced by immunoSEQ multiplex PCR; TCRdb stores in-frame clones only, minus some. This table holds approximately 140,000 clones, roughly 75% found once. Regarding the study as a whole: A later analysis reported that several of the most significant clusters appeared to be linked to common viral pathogens, among them Epstein-Barr virus. A link between a missense DCLRE1C variant and TCR beta V- and J-gene trimming emerged from a later analysis. Based on reports, TCR beta sequences accurately predicted HLA-A and HLA-B alleles for most subjects.

CDR1 is LNHDA, CDR2 SQIVND, per germline (reference sequence). Trimming took off 2 bases at V and 2 bases at J, with 16 bases between the two ends. The CDR3 is 17 amino acids. Sequencing was done on a sample of PBMCs. The sequence was obtained from a man aged 40-50 years in good health and CMV-seropositive. J is TRBJ1-5 and V is TRBV19; TRBD1 might be the D (5 bases). This chain's CDR3 is CASSISPGGGGNQPQHF. CDR3 coding DNA: TGTGCCAGTAGTATATCCCCCGGGGGAGGAGGCAATCAGCCCCAGCATTTT.